This T cell receptor beta chain was documented in a study of blood T cell repertoires in COVID-19. This clone was seen a few times. The table came from immunoSEQ multiplex PCR; TCRdb's copy has only in-frame clones and leaves some out. This sample carries 120,000 to 150,000 clones, around 86% of them seen once, and the ten largest clones take about 5.6%. Germline V gene lookup returns CDR1 MNHEY and CDR2 SMNVEV (reference sequence). J was trimmed by 1 base and V by 4 bases; bases with no gene match: 4. This CDR3 region has 18 residues. The chain is built from TRBV27 and TRBJ2-1, with 16 nucleotides matching TRBD2. The clonotype originates from a human donor in a cohort sampled during active COVID-19. What was sequenced was peripheral blood. CDR3 loop: CASSSGLAGGPSYNEQFF. The CDR3 DNA reads TGTGCCAGCAGTTCGGGACTAGCGGGGGGGCCTTCCTACAATGAGCAGTTCTTC.